This T cell receptor beta chain was captured by sequencing in a study of T cells in Graves' hyperthyroidism and ophthalmopathy. Researchers amplified the TCR beta CDR3 regions from RNA transcripts. Primed by the HTBI set, a first-round RT-PCR was run on the TCR CDR3. TCRdb redid the calling of the multiplex PCR reads with MiXCR, one entry per CDR3 protein. The top ten hold 15% of the sample, which has almost 350,000 distinct CDR3 sequences, about a sixth seen once. Deletions cut 0 bases from V and 0 bases from J, with 9 bases between. This CDR3 has 16 amino acids. Germline lookup yields CDR1 KGHDR and CDR2 SFDVKD. The sample holds many counts of this clonotype.

The specimen was blood. This rearrangement joins TRBV24-1 to TRBJ2-3; a weak D match, TRBD2 (6 bases). The origin of this receptor is a woman in her 40s with Graves' ophthalmopathy. As DNA, the CDR3 is TGTGCCACCAGTGATTTGGCGGGAACAAGCACAGATACGCAGTATTTT. Protein sequence: CATSDLAGTSTDTQYF.